These T cell receptor beta chains were read from a single sample in a study of blood T cell repertoires in COVID-19. Assay: immunoSEQ multiplex PCR; the TCRdb copy retains only in-frame clones and omits some. Found here are 50,000 to 75,000 clones, approximately 79% of them singletons; the top ten hold approximately 3.5%. The sequenced sample was peripheral blood. The receptors come from a man in his 60s with acute or convalescent COVID-19. CDR3s include the opening cysteine and the closing phenylalanine or tryptophan. The order of the fields is D gene, J gene, V gene, clone size, CDR3 DNA, CDR3 protein. A D gene is named only where the DNA matches it firmly. A clone size is listed for some rows: how often the clone was seen (once, few, many), or a class if it is expanded.

d_gene: .; j_gene: TRBJ2-1; v_gene: TRBV20-1; abundance: few; CDR3nt: TGCAGTGCTAGTTCCGGGGGATACAATGAGCAGTTCTTC; CDR3aa: CSASSGGYNEQFF
d_gene: .; j_gene: TRBJ1-2; v_gene: TRBV7-2; abundance: .; CDR3nt: TGTGCCAGCAGCCCCAGGGGTAGGCAGGACACCTACACCTTC; CDR3aa: CASSPRGRQDTYTF
d_gene: TRBD2; j_gene: TRBJ2-1; v_gene: TRBV27; abundance: .; CDR3nt: TGTGCCAGCAGACTAGCGGGAGGGCCGAGTGAGCAGTTCTTC; CDR3aa: CASRLAGGPSEQFF
d_gene: TRBD1; j_gene: TRBJ2-7; v_gene: TRBV24-1; abundance: .; CDR3nt: TGTGCCACCAGTGATTTGATAGACAGGGGCGGGTACGAGCAGTACTTC; CDR3aa: CATSDLIDRGGYEQYF
d_gene: .; j_gene: TRBJ2-3; v_gene: TRBV6-5; abundance: .; CDR3nt: TGTGCCAGCGGCGACAGGGGAGGGACAGATACGCAGTATTTT; CDR3aa: CASGDRGGTDTQYF
d_gene: .; j_gene: TRBJ2-1; v_gene: TRBV11-2; abundance: .; CDR3nt: TGTGCCAGCAGCTTAGCGGGATCCGGCAATGAGCAGTTCTTC; CDR3aa: CASSLAGSGNEQFF
d_gene: .; j_gene: TRBJ2-5; v_gene: TRBV15; abundance: .; CDR3nt: TGTGCCACCAGCAGAGGTCGGGGAGGCGAGACCCAGTACTTC; CDR3aa: CATSRGRGGETQYF
d_gene: TRBD2; j_gene: TRBJ2-3; v_gene: TRBV2; abundance: few; CDR3nt: TGTGCCAGCAGTCTAGCGGGTCAAAGCACAGATACGCAGTATTTT; CDR3aa: CASSLAGQSTDTQYF
d_gene: .; j_gene: TRBJ2-7; v_gene: TRBV10-3; abundance: .; CDR3nt: TGTGCCATCAGAACCGGGACACTTACCTACGAGCAGTACTTC; CDR3aa: CAIRTGTLTYEQYF
d_gene: .; j_gene: TRBJ2-7; v_gene: TRBV18; abundance: .; CDR3nt: TGTGCCAGCTCACCACCGACCAGGGAGCAGTACTTC; CDR3aa: CASSPPTREQYF
d_gene: .; j_gene: TRBJ1-5; v_gene: TRBV7-9; abundance: .; CDR3nt: TGTGCCAGCAATTTTTGGACGGGAGGCAGGGGAAATCAGCCCCAGCATTTT; CDR3aa: CASNFWTGGRGNQPQHF
d_gene: .; j_gene: TRBJ2-3; v_gene: TRBV21-1; abundance: .; CDR3nt: TGTGCCAGCAGCAAAGAGGGTGGGGGGAGCACAGATACGCAGTATTTT; CDR3aa: CASSKEGGGSTDTQYF
d_gene: .; j_gene: TRBJ1-5; v_gene: TRBV7-6; abundance: .; CDR3nt: TGTGCCAGCAGCTTATTCTTAGACACCCGACAGAATCAGCCCCAGCATTTT; CDR3aa: CASSLFLDTRQNQPQHF
d_gene: TRBD1; j_gene: TRBJ1-1; v_gene: TRBV18; abundance: .; CDR3nt: TGTGCCAGCTCACCAGGGACAGGGTATGTTGAAGCTTTCTTT; CDR3aa: CASSPGTGYVEAFF
d_gene: TRBD1; j_gene: TRBJ1-4; v_gene: TRBV28; abundance: .; CDR3nt: TGTGCCAGCAGTTCGGGACAGCTAGAAGTGGATGAAAAACTGTTTTTT; CDR3aa: CASSSGQLEVDEKLFF
d_gene: TRBD2; j_gene: TRBJ2-7; v_gene: TRBV28; abundance: .; CDR3nt: TGTGCCAGCAGTTTAGGTTGGGCGGGAGAGAAGGAGCAGTACTTC; CDR3aa: CASSLGWAGEKEQYF
d_gene: TRBD1; j_gene: TRBJ1-1; v_gene: TRBV2; abundance: few; CDR3nt: TGTGCCAGCAATCCGACAGGGGGCTACACTGAAGCTTTCTTT; CDR3aa: CASNPTGGYTEAFF
d_gene: .; j_gene: TRBJ1-6; v_gene: TRBV10-3; abundance: .; CDR3nt: TGTGCCATCAGTGAACGGGCAGGGGCTCGAGGTTCACCCCTCCACTTT; CDR3aa: CAISERAGARGSPLHF